This T cell receptor beta chain appears in the sequencing data of a study of T cell changes during pregnancy in multiple sclerosis. Germline V gives CDR1 MDHEN, CDR2 SYDVKM. This CDR3 is built from 12 residues. V dropped 2 bases and J dropped 7 bases, with 6 bases sitting between them. Only in-frame clones appear in the TCRdb table, and some are missing; sequencing was by immunoSEQ multiplex PCR. The sample holds around 130,000 clones, 96% seen once. This chain uses TRBV28 with TRBJ2-1; the D gene is possibly TRBD1 (5 bases). Sequenced here: peripheral blood, sampled after pregnancy. This TCR derives from a female donor with multiple sclerosis, enrolled in a pregnancy study. The CDR3 loop reads CASSLRGNEQFF. The CDR3 region has the DNA TGTGCCAGCAGTTTAAGGGGTAATGAGCAGTTCTTC.